These 3 T cell receptor beta chains were sequenced from one sample in a study of blood T cell repertoires in COVID-19. TCRdb's copy holds only in-frame clones and misses some; the assay was immunoSEQ multiplex PCR. This table has about 190,000 clones, about 86% appearing once. What was sequenced was peripheral blood. The source of these receptors is a man under 40 with active or convalescent COVID-19.

The V call is TRBV10-3, the J call TRBJ2-2; TRBD1 matches 7 bases. Losses at the gene ends were 4 bases for V and 0 bases for J; bases not matched to a gene: 11. The V gene's germline CDR1 is ENHRY and CDR2 SYGVKD. This CDR3 has 18 residues. The CDR3 DNA reads as TGTGCCATCAGTGCCGCGACAGGGAATGTCGCGAACACCGGGGAGCTGTTTTTT. Encoded protein: CAISAATGNVANTGELFF.

This clone was recorded a few times. The chain uses TRBV30 and TRBJ2-2, with TRBD2 matching 10 bases. The CDR3 consists of 14 residues. V was pared by 8 bases and J by 5 bases, with 8 bases of the junction left unmatched. Germline V gene data show CDR1 as GTSNPN and CDR2 as SVGIG (reference sequence). The CDR3 DNA follows: TGTGCCGGTCCTAGCGGGGGAGGTACCGGGGAGCTGTTTTTT. Its translation is CAGPSGGGTGELFF.

This clone was recorded a few times. The chain joins TRBV28 to TRBJ1-5; TRBD1 matches 7 bases. Germline CDR1 reads MDHEN; CDR2 reads SYDVKM. This CDR3 comprises 14 residues. V was clipped by 2 bases and J by 8 bases; unmatched bases: 6. CDR3 nucleotide sequence: TGTGCCAGCAGTTTAACAGGGGCCGAAGAGCCCCAGCATTTT. Its protein product is CASSLTGAEEPQHF.